The T cell receptor beta chain under discussion was sequenced for a study of shared clonotypes between healthy human individuals. The table came from immunoSEQ multiplex PCR; TCRdb's copy has only in-frame clones and leaves some out. This table has roughly 1,800,000 clones, approximately 94% appearing once. This CDR3 comprises 14 residues. The V gene's germline CDR1 is MNHEY and CDR2 SVGAGI. The ends were cut back, 2 bases at V and 8 bases at J, with 15 bases in the middle. CD8 cells classed as naive were CD45RO-negative and positively selected for CCR7, excluding terminally differentiated effector memory CD45RA+ cells.

The sequenced sample was naive CD8+ T cells sorted from blood. The chain couples TRBV6-5 to TRBJ1-2, with TRBD1 as a possible D gene (6 bases). This clonotype originated in a man aged 18 to 29 in good health. CDR3 in amino acids: CASSYTKRGDGYTF. CDR3 in DNA: TGTGCCAGCAGTTACACAAAAAGGGGGGACGGCTACACCTTC.